This T cell receptor (beta chain) is drawn from a study of CD8+CD57+ T cells in acquired aplastic anemia. As for the study in general: Sorted CD4+ and CD8+ cells gave an average of roughly 3.2 ug of DNA. Healthy donor CD4+ cell samples had a mean of about 10 million reads.

This clonotype was observed many times. What it binds is not known. Germline CDR1 is SGHRS and CDR2 is YFSETQ. V shed 0 bases, J shed 3 bases, and the junction held 6 bases outside the gene matches. The length of the CDR3 is 15 residues. General observations from the study: Patients and controls were found to share over 25 CD8+ CDR3 sequences. In CD8+ cells, Simpson's diversity showed no significant difference between patients and controls.

Both TCR beta VDJ combination and CDR3 sequence profiling were carried out. Genomic DNA was the template for this profiling. Using its own MiXCR run on the reads, TCRdb lists one record per CDR3 protein. The table has roughly 190,000 distinct CDR3 sequences, about 53% seen once. The receptor's source is a human donor in good health, serving as a control. The rearrangement joins TRBV5-1 to TRBJ2-7; TRBD1 matches at 7 bases. Sequencing was done on a sample of sorted CD4+, CD8+, or CD8+CD57+ T cells (not recorded which) from PBMCs. This chain's CDR3 is CASSLALTGVYEQYF. CDR3 DNA sequence: TGCGCCAGCAGCTTGGCGCTAACAGGGGTCTACGAGCAGTACTTC.